The clone carrying this T cell receptor beta chain was seen many times. The entry originates in a study of Graves' ophthalmopathy and Graves' hyperthyroidism. Beta-chain TCR CDR3 regions were amplified from RNA transcripts. The library came from an HTBI-primed first-round RT-PCR and a second-round multiplex PCR. From the multiplex PCR reads, TCRdb called clonotypes with MiXCR, one entry per CDR3 protein. The sample has under 250,000 distinct CDR3 sequences, 25% to 35% seen once. CDR3 length equals 18 residues. After removal of 0 bases from V and 5 bases from J, the junction contained 13 bases not matched to a gene. From germline, CDR1 is LGHNA and CDR2 YNFKEQ.

Sequenced: peripheral blood. The chain links TRBV4-2 to TRBJ2-5; 9 nucleotides align to TRBD2. This clonotype was obtained from a man in his forties or fifties with Graves' ophthalmopathy. CDR3 sequence reads: CASSQEEPGASGMETQYF. The DNA for the CDR3 is TGTGCCAGCAGCCAAGAAGAACCAGGGGCTAGCGGGATGGAGACCCAGTACTTC.